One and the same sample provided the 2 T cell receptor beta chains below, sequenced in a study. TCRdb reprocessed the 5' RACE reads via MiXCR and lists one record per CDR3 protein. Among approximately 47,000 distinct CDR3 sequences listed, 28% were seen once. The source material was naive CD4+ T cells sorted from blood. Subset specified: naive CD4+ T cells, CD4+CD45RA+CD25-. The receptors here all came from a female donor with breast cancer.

DNA for the CDR3: TGTGCCAGCAGTTACTCCGGCAGCTACAGCTCCTACGAGCAGTACTTC. Translating gives CASSYSGSYSSYEQYF. The chain carries TRBV6-5 and TRBJ2-7; the D is unclear. The germline V gene encodes CDR1 MNHEY and CDR2 SVGAGI. Trimming pared 0 bases from V and 0 bases from J, leaving 12 bases between. CDR3 length equals 16 residues.

The CDR3 reads CASSLGPLHNEQFF. The CDR3 coding sequence is TGTGCCAGCAGCTTAGGTCCTCTACACAATGAGCAGTTCTTC. This chain connects TRBV7-2 to TRBJ2-1, with D unresolved. The length of the CDR3 is 14 residues. Between the trimmed V and J ends, which lost 1 base and 5 bases, there was a span of 9 bases. The V gene's germline CDR1 is SGHTA and CDR2 FQGNSA.